Sequencing of this T cell receptor (beta chain) was carried out in a study of blood T cells in healthy people across ages. For the study at large: T cells yielded about one barcoded beta molecule per two cells through template switching.

Next came a second PCR, run for about 6 to 12 cycles, which used a sample-barcoded 5' primer along with a J-beta primer mix. MiXCR, run by TCRdb on the 5' RACE reads, gives a single entry per CDR3 protein. The data show 1.2 million to 1.5 million distinct CDR3 sequences, with about 43% seen just once and 7.9% held by the top ten. The germline V gene has CDR1 MNHEY and CDR2 SVGAGI. With 5 bases removed from V and 2 bases from J, the gap between germline ends came to 13 bases. This CDR3 is 14 amino acids long. The source is a young woman in good health. The chain recombines TRBV6-5 with TRBJ2-7; D call uncertain. The sequencing input was blood. CDR3 sequence reads: CASSPITRTYEQYF. The CDR3 coding sequence is TGTGCCAGCAGTCCGATCACAAGGACCTACGAGCAGTACTTC.